Listed below are T cell receptor beta chains from one sample, sequenced in a study of T cell responses to AZD1222 COVID-19 vaccine. The repertoire was sequenced with immunoSEQ multiplex PCR; TCRdb's copy has only in-frame clones and lacks some. This table has approximately 80,000 clones, around 87% appearing once. The starting material was peripheral blood, obtained on day 0 of AZD1222 vaccination. These receptors were taken from an adult in good health. Both conserved end residues are part of each CDR3. The order of the fields is D gene, J gene, clone size, V gene, CDR3 DNA, CDR3 protein. A D gene is named only where the DNA matches it firmly. For some rows the clone size is stated as once, few or many, or as a class when expanded; others skip it.

>.|TRBJ2-1|.|TRBV6-2/TRBV6-3
TGTGCCAGCAGTTACAGGGGTGAGCAGTTCTTC
CASSYRGEQFF
>.|TRBJ2-1|.|TRBV5-1
TGCGCCAGCAGCTTGGCGGGGTCTGAGCAGTTCTTC
CASSLAGSEQFF
>TRBD1|TRBJ2-2|.|TRBV3-1/TRBV3-2
TGTGCCAGCAGCCAACCTCAGGGGGCGGACACCGGGGAGCTGTTTTTT
CASSQPQGADTGELFF
>TRBD1|TRBJ2-7|.|TRBV19
TGTGCCAGCGGGACAGGGTCCTACGAGCAGTACTTC
CASGTGSYEQYF
>TRBD2|TRBJ2-3|.|TRBV9
TGTGCCAGCAGCGGAACCGGGACTAGCGACGATACGCAGTATTTT
CASSGTGTSDDTQYF
>.|TRBJ2-3|.|TRBV15
TGTGCCACCAGCAGAGCCCTAGGGTCGGATACGCAGTATTTT
CATSRALGSDTQYF
>.|TRBJ1-3|.|TRBV6-5
TGTGCCACCCTATTAAGTGGAAACACCATATATTTT
CATLLSGNTIYF
>.|TRBJ2-1|.|TRBV30
TGTGCCTGGAGTGTTTCAGACCCCCGTGGTGAGCAGTTCTTC
CAWSVSDPRGEQFF
>.|TRBJ2-3|.|TRBV10-3
TGTGCCATCAATTTGGGGGAGCAGGCAGATACGCAGTATTTT
CAINLGEQADTQYF
>TRBD1|TRBJ1-4|few|TRBV5-6
TGTGCCAGCAGCGAGGGGGCGGGTAGGAATGAAAAACTGTTTTTT
CASSEGAGRNEKLFF
>.|TRBJ1-1|.|TRBV21-1
TGTGCCAGCAGCAAAGGGGACAGGGGGGTCAGCACTGAAGCTTTCTTT
CASSKGDRGVSTEAFF
>.|TRBJ2-2|.|TRBV11-2
TGTGCCAGCAGCTTAGGGGGCGTTCTTGGGGAGCTGTTTTTT
CASSLGGVLGELFF
>TRBD1|TRBJ1-2|.|TRBV29-1
TGCAGCGTGGACGACAGGGACGGCGGCTACACCTTC
CSVDDRDGGYTF
>.|TRBJ2-2|.|TRBV29-1
TGCAGCGTGAACTCGGGCGGAATGAACACCGGGGAGCTGTTTTTT
CSVNSGGMNTGELFF
>.|TRBJ1-5|.|TRBV27
TGTGCCAGCGGCCACTTCGGGGGAAATAGCAATCAGCCCCAGCATTTT
CASGHFGGNSNQPQHF
>TRBD2|TRBJ2-2|.|TRBV6-5
TGTGCCAGCAGTTCCTACCTAGCGGAGAACACCGGGGAGCTGTTTTTT
CASSSYLAENTGELFF
>TRBD1|TRBJ1-5|.|TRBV30
TGTGCCTGGAGGGCAGGGACAGGGGCTCAGCCCCAGCATTTT
CAWRAGTGAQPQHF
>.|TRBJ2-3|.|TRBV4-1
TGCGCCAGCAGCAAGGGCCAGGGAGTTTCTCCAGATACGCAGTATTTT
CASSKGQGVSPDTQYF
>TRBD2|TRBJ2-1|.|TRBV19
TGTGCCAGTAGTATTAAACTAGCGGCATACAATGAGCAGTTCTTC
CASSIKLAAYNEQFF
>.|TRBJ2-1|.|TRBV13
TGTGCCAGCAGCCCCCGGGGGCTAGCGGACAATGAGCAGTTCTTC
CASSPRGLADNEQFF
>.|TRBJ1-2|.|TRBV5-6
TGTGCCAGCAGCTTGCTCAACTCCCCCGATGGCTACACCTTC
CASSLLNSPDGYTF
>.|TRBJ2-7|.|TRBV6-6
TGTGCCAGCAGTTACTTAGAGGTGCCCCCCGACGAGCAGTACTTC
CASSYLEVPPDEQYF
>TRBD2|TRBJ2-1|.|TRBV5-1
TGCGCCAGCAGCGCTAGCGGTAGCTCCTACAATGAGCAGTTCTTC
CASSASGSSYNEQFF
>TRBD2|TRBJ2-2|once|TRBV12-5
TGTGCTAGTGGTTTCCCTCTAGCGGGAGAAGTCACCGGGGAGCTGTTTTTT
CASGFPLAGEVTGELFF
>.|TRBJ2-7|.|TRBV5-1
TGCGCCAGCAGCCTGCAGACCTACGAGCAGTACTTC
CASSLQTYEQYF
>TRBD1|TRBJ2-2|.|TRBV28
TGTGCCAGCAGGACAGGGGGGAACGGGGAGCTGTTTTTT
CASRTGGNGELFF
>.|TRBJ2-2|.|TRBV5-1
TGCGCCAGCAGCCCAGGACAAACGAACACCGGGGAGCTGTTTTTT
CASSPGQTNTGELFF
>.|TRBJ1-1|once|TRBV11-2
TGTGCCAGCAGCTCGGGGCTTCGGGGAGCTTTCTTT
CASSSGLRGAFF
>.|TRBJ1-1|once|TRBV28
TGTGCCAGCAGTTTAGGGGGGAACACTGAAGCTTTCTTT
CASSLGGNTEAFF
>.|TRBJ1-5|.|TRBV20-1
TGCAGTGCTAGTGCCGTCAATCAGCCCCAGCATTTT
CSASAVNQPQHF
>TRBD1|TRBJ1-3|.|TRBV18
TGTGCCAGCTCATCAGGACAGGCCTCTGGAAACACCATATATTTT
CASSSGQASGNTIYF
>.|TRBJ2-2|.|TRBV7-3
TGTGCCAGCAGCTTTTGCAGACACTTGAACACCGGGGAGCTGTTTTTT
CASSFCRHLNTGELFF
>.|TRBJ2-1|once|TRBV20-1
TGCAGTGCTAGTCGTGGAGAGTTCTACAATGAGCAGTTCTTC
CSASRGEFYNEQFF
>.|TRBJ1-1|.|TRBV5-1
TGCGCCAGCAGTATAGGCGTCGGGTTGGCGGGGAAGAACACTGAAGCTTTCTTT
CASSIGVGLAGKNTEAFF
>TRBD2|TRBJ2-7|.|TRBV14
TGTGCCAGCAGCCAAGATCCCGGGACTAGCGGGAGTAGCGACGAGCAGTACTTC
CASSQDPGTSGSSDEQYF
>TRBD2|TRBJ2-7|.|TRBV28
TGTGCCAGCCTTATGGCTAAAGCGGGAGGATACGAGCAGTACTTC
CASLMAKAGGYEQYF
>.|TRBJ2-7|.|TRBV7-9
TGTGCCAGCAGCCCCGCCGGCAGGGGTTACGAGCAGTACTTC
CASSPAGRGYEQYF
>TRBD2|TRBJ2-7|.|TRBV7-6
TGTGCCAGCAGCCCCAGTAGCGGGAGCGGCTACGAGCAGTACTTC
CASSPSSGSGYEQYF
>TRBD2|TRBJ2-7|once|TRBV6-5
TGTGCCAGCAGCGTGGGACTAGCGCTGTACGAGCAGTACTTC
CASSVGLALYEQYF
>.|TRBJ2-2|.|TRBV28
TGTGCCAGCAGTCTCCCGGAAGAAGCCGGGGAGCTGTTTTTT
CASSLPEEAGELFF
>.|TRBJ1-5|.|TRBV7-9
TGTGCCAGCAGCTTGTCCGTGGGGCCCCAGCATTTT
CASSLSVGPQHF
>TRBD2|TRBJ2-5|.|TRBV5-1
TGCGCCAGCAGTTCCGGGACTAGCGGGAGCAGGGTTTATGAGACCCAGTACTTC
CASSSGTSGSRVYETQYF
>TRBD1|TRBJ1-2|.|TRBV10-3
TGTGCCACCGCCCGCGACAGGGACTATGGCTACACCTTC
CATARDRDYGYTF
>TRBD2|TRBJ2-1|few|TRBV6-1
TGTGCCAGCAGTGAGGGACTAGCGGACTACAATGAGCAGTTCTTC
CASSEGLADYNEQFF
>.|TRBJ2-1|.|TRBV29-1
TGCAGCGGAGAAGGGGGTGAGCAGTTCTTC
CSGEGGEQFF
>.|TRBJ2-3|.|TRBV6-5
TGTGCCGGGGGGGGCAGCGAGCAGGATACGCAGTATTTT
CAGGGSEQDTQYF
>TRBD2|TRBJ2-1|.|TRBV27
TGTGCCAGCATTTTCATAGGGGAGGGTCATGAGCAGTTCTTC
CASIFIGEGHEQFF